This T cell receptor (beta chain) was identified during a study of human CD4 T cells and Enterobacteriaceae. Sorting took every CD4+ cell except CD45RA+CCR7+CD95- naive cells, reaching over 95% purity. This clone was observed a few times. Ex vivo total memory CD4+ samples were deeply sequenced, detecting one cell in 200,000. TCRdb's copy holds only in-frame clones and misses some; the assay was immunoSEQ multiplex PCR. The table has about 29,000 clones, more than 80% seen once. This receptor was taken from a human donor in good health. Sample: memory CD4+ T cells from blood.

CDR3 nucleotides: TGTGCCAGCAGCTTAGTTTCCTACGAGCAGTACTTC. Amino acid sequence: CASSLVSYEQYF. The chain carries TRBV7-9 and TRBJ2-7, with D hard to call. The CDR3 has 12 amino acids. The germline V and J ends were trimmed by 1 base and 1 base, with 2 bases remaining between them. The V gene's germline CDR1 is SEHNR and CDR2 FQNEAQ (reference sequence).